This TCR beta chain derives from a study of T cell changes during pregnancy in multiple sclerosis (dated by TCRdb to the late 2010s). General notes on the study: The study looked at changes in the T cell repertoire across pregnancy in women with multiple sclerosis.

The library was generated by the immunoSEQ multiplex PCR assay. The immuneACCESS repertoire file appears here via TCRdb, limited to in-frame rearrangements. These files lack a portion of the clones; in checked studies, under half of the deficit traces to unresolved V genes, and the cause of the others is not known. This sample lists roughly 40,000 clones; roughly 92% were detected once. The ten biggest clones cover approximately 0.8% of the sample. Points on this clone: Its antigen remains unidentified. Qualities for individual bases were not recorded, and no much larger clone is one base off.

CDR3 length: 12 amino acids, cysteine to phenylalanine. Just the 36-base CDR3 DNA is kept, in frame starting at base 1. The germline V gene gives CDR1 as SQVTM and CDR2 as ANQGSEA. Trimming costs V 7 bases and J 9 bases, and their ends lie 16 bases apart. The sequencing used CD4+ T cells from peripheral blood mononuclear cells, collected before pregnancy. The rearranged chain carries TRBV29-1 and TRBJ2-1; a tentative D call is TRBD2 (6 bases match). The receptor was isolated from a female donor with multiple sclerosis, enrolled in a pregnancy study. The CDR3 corresponds to CSGDGGKSEQFF. The DNA is as follows: TGCAGCGGAGACGGGGGAAAGAGTGAGCAGTTCTTC.